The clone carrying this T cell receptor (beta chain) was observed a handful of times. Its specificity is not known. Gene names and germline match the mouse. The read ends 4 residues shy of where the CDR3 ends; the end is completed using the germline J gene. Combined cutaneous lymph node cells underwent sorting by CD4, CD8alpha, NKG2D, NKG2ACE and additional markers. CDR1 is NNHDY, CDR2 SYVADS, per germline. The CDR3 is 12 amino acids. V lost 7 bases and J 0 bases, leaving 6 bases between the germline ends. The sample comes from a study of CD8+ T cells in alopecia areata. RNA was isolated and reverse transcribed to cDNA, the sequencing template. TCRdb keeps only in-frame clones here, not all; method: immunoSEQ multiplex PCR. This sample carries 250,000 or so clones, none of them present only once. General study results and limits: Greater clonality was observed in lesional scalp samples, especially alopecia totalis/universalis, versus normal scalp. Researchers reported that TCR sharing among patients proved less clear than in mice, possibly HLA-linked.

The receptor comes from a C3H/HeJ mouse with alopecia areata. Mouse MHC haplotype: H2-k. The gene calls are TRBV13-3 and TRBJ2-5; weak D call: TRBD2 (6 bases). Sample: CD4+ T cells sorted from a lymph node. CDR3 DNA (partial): TGTGCCAGCGGGGGGAACCAAGAC. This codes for CASGGNQD. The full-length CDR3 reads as CASGGNQDTQYF.